The present T cell receptor (beta chain) was sequenced within a study of T-cell reconstitution after alpha-beta-depleted transplantation in children. Preparation of the TCRbeta library used unique molecular identifiers. MiXCR was run by TCRdb on the PCR reads, yielding one entry per CDR3 protein. Of approximately 510,000 distinct CDR3 sequences listed, around 20% are singletons. The TCR originated in a human donor who donated a stem cell graft to a child with acute lymphoblastic leukemia. This material consisted of PBMCs from the stem cell graft donor, taken from the stem cell graft.

In nucleotides, the CDR3 is TGTGCCAGCAGATGGACACCACGACCAAGCAATCAGCCCCAGCATTTT. Residues: CASRWTPRPSNQPQHF. The V and J genes are TRBV6-1 and TRBJ1-5, with D possibly matching TRBD1 (5 bases). V lost 6 bases and J 1 base, leaving 16 bases between the germline ends. This CDR3 is built from 16 residues. CDR1 MNHNS and CDR2 SASEGT come from the germline V gene.